What follows are 27 T cell receptor beta chains derived from one specimen sequenced in a study of monozygotic twins with cystic fibrosis. This table comes from immunoSEQ multiplex PCR, and its TCRdb copy is limited to in-frame clones, with some not included. The sample lists 15,000 to 20,000 clones, 96% occurring once. Input material: blood. These receptors were obtained from a girl aged 2-9 years with cystic fibrosis.

The chain is built from TRBV7-2 and TRBJ2-2; tentative D call: TRBD2 (5 bases). V was pared by 5 bases and J by 0 bases, with 10 bases between. This CDR3 contains 15 residues. The germline V gene has CDR1 SGHTA and CDR2 FQGNSA. The CDR3 sequence is CASSPTGANTGELFF. CDR3 in DNA: TGTGCCAGCAGCCCCACCGGGGCGAACACCGGGGAGCTGTTTTTT.

V gene TRBV6-4 combines with J gene TRBJ2-3; TRBD2 matches 12 bases. From germline, CDR1 is MRHNA and CDR2 SNTAGT. The CDR3 loop spans 15 amino acids. V lost 4 bases and J lost 3; bases outside the gene matches: 2. The CDR3 nucleotides are TGTGCCAGCAGTGCGACTAGCGGGGGAACAGATACGCAGTATTTT. It translates to CASSATSGGTDTQYF.

The chain couples TRBV4-3 to TRBJ1-2; the D gene is possibly TRBD1 (6 bases). Trimming shortened V by 0 bases and J by 7 bases, and 18 bases separated the two germline ends. There are 16 residues in the CDR3. Per the germline V gene, CDR1 is LGHNA and CDR2 is YSLEER. CDR3 DNA: TGCGCCAGCAGCCAAGACCTCAGGGGAGGGTGGGGTGGCTACACCTTC. Residues: CASSQDLRGGWGGYTF.

The chain recombines TRBV5-4 with TRBJ1-1, with D possibly matching TRBD1 (5 bases). Between the trimmed V and J ends, which lost 0 bases and 5 bases, there was a span of 14 bases. This CDR3 is 15 amino acids long. CDR1 and CDR2 from the germline V gene are SGHNT and YYREEE (reference sequence). CDR3 sequence reads: CASSLEKGRGTEAFF. The CDR3 coding sequence is TGTGCCAGCAGCTTGGAGAAGGGGCGGGGAACTGAAGCTTTCTTT. The whole variable domain, remainder taken from reference TRBV5-4 and TRBJ1-1, is ETGVTQSPTHLIKTRGQQVTLRCSSQSGHNTVSWYQQALGQGPQFIFQYYREEENGRGNFPPRFSGLQFPNYSSELNVNALELDDSALYLCASSLEKGRGTEAFFGQGTRLTVV.

The sample holds one count of this clone. The chain's CDR3 is CASRATGVVDAIYF. CDR3 coding DNA: TGTGCCAGCAGAGCTACAGGGGTCGTCGACGCCATATATTTT. This chain links TRBV6-6 with TRBJ1-3, with 7 positions matching TRBD1. The trim removed 6 bases at V and 11 bases at J, leaving 13 bases unmatched. This CDR3 has 14 amino acids. Germline values: CDR1 MNHNY, CDR2 SVGAGI (reference sequence).

This chain uses TRBV5-1 with TRBJ2-5; tentative D call: TRBD2 (5 bases). Germline CDR1 reads SGHRS; CDR2 reads YFSETQ. The length of the CDR3 is 11 residues. The germline V and J ends were trimmed by 4 bases and 5 bases, with 6 bases remaining between them. The CDR3 DNA reads TGCGCCAGCAGCCCGGGGGAGACCCAGTACTTC. This encodes CASSPGETQYF.

The J gene is TRBJ2-7, the V gene TRBV19, with 11 bases aligning to TRBD1. The CDR3 has 14 residues. CDR1 and CDR2 (germline): LNHDA, SQIVND (reference sequence). Trimming removed 5 bases from V and 7 bases from J; junction bases left unmatched: 7. The CDR3 region has the DNA TGTGCCAGTAGTCTTCCTGGGGACAGGGGGGAGCAGTACTTC. Translated, it gives CASSLPGDRGEQYF.

The chain employs TRBV13 and TRBJ1-2, with TRBD1 identical over 7 bases. In germline, CDR1 is PRHDT, CDR2 FYEKMQ (reference sequence). The CDR3 is 15 amino acids. V trimming: 5 bases; J trimming: 4 bases; junction bases outside the gene matches: 10. In DNA form, the CDR3 reads TGTGCCAGCAGCAAAAGGACAGGAGGGCCCTATGGCTACACCTTC. Translating it yields CASSKRTGGPYGYTF.

This clone was recorded once. The gene calls are TRBV5-6 and TRBJ1-5, with D perhaps matching TRBD1 (5 bases). Germline-derived CDR1 and CDR2 are SGHDT and YYEEEE. The CDR3 spans 13 residues. V was shortened by 2 bases and J by 6 bases, with 9 bases between the two germline ends. The CDR3 region has the DNA TGTGCCAGCAGCTTTGGGGGTACTCAGCCCCAGCATTTT. Protein: CASSFGGTQPQHF.

The chain joins TRBV7-9 to TRBJ2-6; D unclear. The V and J ends lost 4 bases and 0 bases respectively, with 10 bases between them. Germline V lookup: CDR1 SEHNR, CDR2 FQNEAQ (reference sequence). There are 16 residues in the CDR3. The CDR3 protein is CASSSELGSGANVLTF. As DNA, the CDR3 is TGTGCCAGCAGCTCGGAACTTGGCTCTGGGGCCAACGTCCTGACTTTC.

This sequence joins TRBV13 and TRBJ1-6; 7 positions agree with TRBD1. CDR1 and CDR2 from the germline V gene are PRHDT and FYEKMQ (reference sequence). The CDR3 covers 16 residues. V lost 2 bases to trimming and J lost 11 bases; unmatched junction nucleotides: 12. The CDR3 loop reads CASSLRPKTGNTPLHF. As DNA, the CDR3 is TGTGCCAGCAGCTTAAGGCCCAAGACAGGGAATACACCCCTCCACTTT.

The CDR3 is CASSQTRGSGTQYF. CDR3 coding DNA: TGTGCCAGCAGCCAAACCAGGGGATCCGGTACGCAGTATTTT. The V call is TRBV7-2, the J call TRBJ2-3; D is possibly TRBD1 (6 bases). V lost 5 bases and J lost 8, with 17 bases in between. Germline values: CDR1 SGHTA, CDR2 FQGNSA. The CDR3 length is 14 residues. The complete variable domain, with remaining parts taken from reference TRBV7-2 and TRBJ2-3, reads GAGVSQSPSNKVTEKGKDVELRCDPISGHTALYWYRQSLGQGLEFLIYFQGNSAPDKSGLPSDRFSAERTGGSVSTLTIQRTQQEDSAVYLCASSQTRGSGTQYFGPGTRLTVL.

The V call is TRBV19, the J call TRBJ1-2; perhaps TRBD1 as D (5 bases). There are 13 residues in the CDR3. The V end was cut by 10 bases, the J end by 5 bases, with 17 bases between. Germline CDR1 and CDR2: LNHDA and SQIVND (reference sequence). CDR3 sequence (DNA): TGTGCCACCCGTTGGGGGGATGGTTATGGCTACACCTTC. Translated, it gives CATRWGDGYGYTF. Filled out from reference TRBV19 and TRBJ1-2, the complete variable domain reads DGGITQSPKYLFRKEGQNVTLSCEQNLNHDAMYWYRQDPGQGLRLIYYSQIVNDFQKGDIAEGYSVSREKKESFPLTVTSAQKNPTAFYLCATRWGDGYGYTFGSGTRLTVV.

The chain joins TRBV18 to TRBJ1-4; a weak D match, TRBD1 (5 bases). CDR1 and CDR2 from the germline V gene are KGHSH and LQKENI. V was pared by 3 bases and J by 0 bases, with 5 bases between. The length of the CDR3 is 14 residues. CDR3 in amino acids: CASSPDTTNEKLFF. As DNA, the CDR3 is TGTGCCAGCTCACCGGACACAACTAATGAAAAACTGTTTTTT.

This chain connects TRBV10-1 to TRBJ2-7, with D uncertain. Trimming shortened V by 3 bases and J by 5 bases, and 8 bases separated the two germline ends. This CDR3 region has 12 residues. Germline CDR1 WNHNN, CDR2 SYGVQD (reference sequence). This chain's CDR3 is CASSDSPDEQYF. DNA of the CDR3: TGCGCCAGCAGTGACTCCCCGGACGAGCAGTACTTC.

V is TRBV2 and J is TRBJ1-5, with 12 bases fitting TRBD1. Trimming cost V 3 bases and J 7 bases; bases outside gene matches: 1. This CDR3 region has 14 residues. In germline, CDR1 is SNHLY, CDR2 FYNNEI. The CDR3 nucleotides read TGTGCCAGCAGTGACGGGACAGGGGGCCAGCCCCAGCATTTT. Translated, it gives CASSDGTGGQPQHF.

This CDR3 is CASSLNRAYGYTF. The DNA for the CDR3 is TGTGCCAGCAGCCTTAACAGGGCGTATGGCTACACCTTC. J is TRBJ1-2 and V is TRBV27, with a tentative D call TRBD1 (6 bases). V was clipped by 6 bases and J by 5 bases, with 13 bases between them. The germline gives CDR1 MNHEY, CDR2 SMNVEV (reference sequence). The CDR3 loop spans 13 amino acids.

This sequence joins TRBV28 and TRBJ1-5; 7 bases align to TRBD1. Germline CDR1 MDHEN, CDR2 SYDVKM. CDR3 length: 14 residues. The V gene end was trimmed by 9 bases and the J gene end by 12 bases; junction bases not matched to a gene: 17. CDR3 nucleotides: TGTGCCAGTCTTCCTCAGGGGGTGTATCAGGGCCAGCATTTT. This codes for CASLPQGVYQGQHF.

The chain carries TRBV6-6 and TRBJ2-5, with unresolved D. The CDR3 contains 15 residues. V was trimmed by 0 bases and J by 4 bases, leaving 12 bases between them. Germline V gene lookup returns CDR1 MNHNY and CDR2 SVGAGI (reference sequence). CDR3 coding DNA: TGTGCCAGCAGTTACTCGAGTACCGTGGGAGAGACCCAGTACTTC. Amino acids: CASSYSSTVGETQYF.

This chain connects TRBV20-1 to TRBJ1-1; perhaps TRBD1 as D (6 bases). Per the germline V gene, CDR1 is DFQATT and CDR2 is SNEGSKA (reference sequence). The V end was cut by 6 bases, the J end by 11 bases, with 16 bases between. The CDR3 consists of 11 residues. The CDR3 DNA follows: TGCAGTGCCAGGACGGGGGCAAAGGCTTTCTTT. It yields the protein CSARTGAKAFF.

The V gene is TRBV9, the J gene TRBJ1-1; D perhaps matches TRBD1 (5 bases). The CDR3 is made up of 13 amino acids. CDR1 and CDR2 from the germline V gene are SGDLS and YYNGEE. V was cut by 5 bases and J by 0 bases, with 8 bases left in between. The DNA of the CDR3 is TGTGCCAGCAGGCAGGGTTTGAACACTGAAGCTTTCTTT. Amino acid sequence: CASRQGLNTEAFF.

The chain couples TRBV29-1 to TRBJ2-5; TRBD2 matches 9 bases. This CDR3 region has 15 residues. The V gene end was trimmed by 7 bases and the J gene end by 2 bases; junction bases not matched to a gene: 11. Germline V lookup: CDR1 SQVTM, CDR2 ANQGSEA. The CDR3 DNA reads TGCAGCGCAACAAGGGCTAGCGGGGATCAAGAGACCCAGTACTTC. This translates into CSATRASGDQETQYF.

CDR3 sequence: CASGWGTGTGELFF. DNA of the CDR3: TGTGCTAGTGGTTGGGGGACAGGGACCGGGGAGCTGTTTTTT. The V and J genes are TRBV12-5 and TRBJ2-2; 9 bases are shared with TRBD1. CDR1 and CDR2 (germline): LGHNT, FRNRAP. Trimming removed 4 bases from V and 5 bases from J; junction bases left unmatched: 2. The CDR3 has 14 residues.

The chain joins TRBV28 to TRBJ2-7, with unresolved D. V lost 6 bases to trimming and J lost 6 bases, with 12 bases between them. The CDR3 extends over 12 amino acids. Germline V gene sequence: CDR1 MDHEN, CDR2 SYDVKM. The CDR3 loop is CASRLSPFEQYF. The DNA for the CDR3 is TGTGCCAGCAGATTGAGCCCGTTCGAGCAGTACTTC.

The chain has TRBV4-1 and TRBJ1-4, with 9 bases matching TRBD1. V was clipped by 1 base and J by 4 bases; unmatched bases: 1. Germline V CDR1 and CDR2: MGHRA, YSYEKL. The CDR3 is 15 amino acids. The CDR3 bases are TGCGCCAGCAGCCAAGGGGACAGGGATAATGAAAAACTGTTTTTT. Encoded protein: CASSQGDRDNEKLFF.

The chain combines TRBV4-3 with TRBJ2-3, with 8 nucleotides matching TRBD1. The V segment lost 1 base and the J segment 0 bases; nucleotides outside the gene matches: 9. The CDR3 is made up of 18 amino acids. The germline V gene encodes CDR1 LGHNA and CDR2 YSLEER. CDR3 amino acids: CASSQGPGGIRSTDTQYF. CDR3 DNA sequence: TGCGCCAGCAGCCAAGGACCAGGGGGCATACGGAGCACAGATACGCAGTATTTT.

A few counts support this clone. CDR3 region: CASSQPPSAPLHF. The CDR3 bases are TGTGCCAGCAGCCAACCCCCGTCTGCACCCCTCCACTTT. This rearrangement joins TRBV14 to TRBJ1-6; D remains unclear. CDR1 and CDR2 (germline): SGHDN, FVKESK. The length of the CDR3 is 13 residues. The V end lost 2 bases, the J end lost 11 bases, and 10 bases lay between the germline ends.